These T cell receptor beta chains were read from a single sample in a study of technical replicates of blood from several donors. Produced via immunoSEQ multiplex PCR; TCRdb's table is partial and in-frame only. Of under 100,000 clones listed, 95% are singletons. The specimen sequenced was T cells isolated from PBMCs. All receptors come from a human donor in good health. CDR3s include the opening cysteine and the closing phenylalanine or tryptophan. A D gene is named only where the DNA matches it firmly.

V: TRBV11-2; J: TRBJ1-3; D: TRBD1; CDR3: CASTVTGTGIGNTIYF
V: TRBV20-1; J: TRBJ2-3; D: NA; CDR3: CSVESDTQYF
V: TRBV18; J: TRBJ2-7; D: TRBD1; CDR3: CASSPGTGAYEQYF
V: TRBV28; J: TRBJ1-1; D: TRBD1; CDR3: CASSSPTGGGPAFF
V: TRBV19; J: TRBJ1-5; D: NA; CDR3: CASSIRPAGNQPQHF
V: TRBV25-1; J: TRBJ1-2; D: TRBD1; CDR3: CASSGGDRGYYGYTF
V: TRBV10-3; J: TRBJ2-3; D: NA; CDR3: CAISVKGEARDTQYF
V: TRBV6-5; J: TRBJ2-1; D: TRBD2; CDR3: CASSYSGGTLYNEQFF
V: TRBV9; J: TRBJ2-2; D: TRBD2; CDR3: CASSDRDYYTGELFF
V: TRBV4-3; J: TRBJ2-1; D: TRBD2; CDR3: CASSQDPAGVLNEQFF
V: TRBV27; J: TRBJ2-1; D: TRBD1; CDR3: CASSSDRGAYNEQFF
V: TRBV7-9; J: TRBJ1-1; D: TRBD1; CDR3: CASSRPPGTGNTEAFF
V: TRBV28; J: TRBJ2-7; D: NA; CDR3: CASSFTDRYEQYF
V: TRBV6-6; J: TRBJ2-3; D: TRBD2; CDR3: CASGTSGTDTQYF
V: TRBV6-1; J: TRBJ1-1; D: NA; CDR3: CASNLIDRVNTEAFF
V: TRBV5-4; J: TRBJ2-1; D: TRBD2; CDR3: CASSSILAGESYEQFF
V: TRBV4-2; J: TRBJ1-2; D: NA; CDR3: CASSPRQEGYGYTF
V: TRBV29-1; J: TRBJ1-4; D: TRBD1; CDR3: CSVGDRATNEKLFF
V: TRBV30; J: TRBJ1-1; D: TRBD1; CDR3: CAWRGQGGTEAFF
V: TRBV10-3; J: TRBJ1-2; D: TRBD1; CDR3: CAIREDREFYGYTF
V: TRBV30; J: TRBJ2-2; D: NA; CDR3: CAWSVTSGLHTGELFF
V: TRBV4-3; J: TRBJ2-2; D: NA; CDR3: CASSLQLGYSGELFF
V: TRBV9; J: TRBJ1-1; D: NA; CDR3: CASSVAQRDTEAFF
V: TRBV19; J: TRBJ1-5; D: NA; CDR3: CASSSDRSNQPQHF
V: TRBV7-3; J: TRBJ2-7; D: TRBD2; CDR3: CASSPQGGRGDEQYF
V: TRBV7-9; J: TRBJ1-2; D: TRBD1; CDR3: CASSLRQGGYTF
V: TRBV9; J: TRBJ1-2; D: NA; CDR3: CASSSRGREGGYTF
V: TRBV5-1; J: TRBJ2-7; D: NA; CDR3: CASRLRGAGAYEQYF
V: TRBV19; J: TRBJ2-3; D: NA; CDR3: CASMKRGGSTDTQYF
V: TRBV5-6; J: TRBJ1-1; D: NA; CDR3: CASSLAPGVLGAFF
V: TRBV7-9; J: TRBJ2-7; D: TRBD2; CDR3: CASSPGDGGRMYEQYF
V: TRBV5-4; J: TRBJ1-1; D: NA; CDR3: CASSLGALTEAFF